Following are 9 T cell receptor beta chains from one sample sequenced in a study of Ad26.COV2.S vaccination and SARS-CoV-2 variants. Sequenced by immunoSEQ multiplex PCR; TCRdb stores in-frame clones only, minus some. The data hold some 390,000 clones, with 89% observed a single time. Stated treatment: around 19 received Ad26.COV2.S at low or high dose, single or two shots; about 5 received placebo; per-sample allocation not given. The samples were gathered on day 63 after the first injection of vaccine or placebo. This specimen was peripheral blood, taken in a trial of Ad26.COV2.S vaccine versus placebo. These TCRs come from a person aged 18-65 years who received the Ad26.COV2.S COVID-19 vaccine or a placebo.

The chain has TRBV6-7 and TRBJ1-6, with D perhaps TRBD1 (5 bases). TRBV6-7 is filed as an ORF, its function uncertain. Trimming removed 2 bases at V and 3 bases at J, with 23 bases between. The CDR3 length is 20 residues. In DNA, the CDR3 is TGTGCCAGCAGTTACCCCACACCTGGGACCCCTTCATACTATAATTCACCCCTCCACTTT. Encoded protein: CASSYPTPGTPSYYNSPLHF.

The V call is TRBV28, the J call TRBJ2-5, with 9 bases aligning to TRBD1. Germline assignment: CDR1 MDHEN and CDR2 SYDVKM. The trim removed 3 bases at V and 4 bases at J, leaving 6 bases unmatched. This CDR3 contains 15 residues. In nucleotides, the CDR3 is TGTGCCAGCAGTTTTTGGGGGACAGGGCGAGAGACCCAGTACTTC. Translation gives CASSFWGTGRETQYF.

The rearrangement uses TRBV7-2 and TRBJ2-3; 7 bases are a match to TRBD1. The CDR3 spans 17 residues. The V segment lost 6 bases and the J segment 4 bases; nucleotides outside the gene matches: 16. CDR1 and CDR2 from the germline V gene are SGHTA and FQGNSA. Written as DNA, the CDR3 is TGTGCCAGCAGGTTAAGCCTGTCGGGGACAGACTCAGATACGCAGTATTTT. Protein product: CASRLSLSGTDSDTQYF. The full variable domain, rest sourced from reference TRBV7-2 and TRBJ2-3, is GAGVSQSPSNKVTEKGKDVELRCDPISGHTALYWYRQSLGQGLEFLIYFQGNSAPDKSGLPSDRFSAERTGGSVSTLTIQRTQQEDSAVYLCASRLSLSGTDSDTQYFGPGTRLTVL.

The chain uses TRBV15 and TRBJ2-1; TRBD1 is a possible D gene (5 bases). The CDR3 contains 14 residues. The germline CDR1 and CDR2 sequences are LNHNV and YYDKDF (reference sequence). V dropped 5 bases and J dropped 10 bases, with 18 bases sitting between them. CDR3 nucleotides: TGTGCCACCAGCCGCACTCTCGAAGCAGGGGAGCAGTTCTTC. Protein product: CATSRTLEAGEQFF.

The chain carries TRBV14 and TRBJ2-7; perhaps TRBD1 as D (5 bases). Trimming removed 0 bases at V and 0 bases at J, with 12 bases between. The CDR3 sequence is 16 residues long. The V gene's germline CDR1 is SGHDN and CDR2 FVKESK. The CDR3 reads CASSQDFWQGSYEQYF. In nucleotides, the CDR3 is TGTGCCAGCAGCCAAGATTTTTGGCAGGGCTCCTACGAGCAGTACTTC.

The chain links TRBV10-3 to TRBJ1-3, with unresolved D. Germline CDR1 and CDR2: ENHRY and SYGVKD. The CDR3 sequence is 11 residues long. The germline V and J ends were trimmed by 11 bases and 1 base, with 6 bases remaining between them. DNA for the CDR3: TGTGCCTCCCTATCTGGAAACACCATATATTTT. It specifies CASLSGNTIYF.

The rearrangement joins TRBV10-3 to TRBJ2-1, with 7 bases that match TRBD2. The CDR3 length is 16 residues. Germline trimming cut 0 bases from V and 4 bases from J; bases unmatched to any gene: 6. Germline CDR1 reads ENHRY; CDR2 reads SYGVKD. CDR3 sequence (DNA): TGTGCCATCAGTGAGTCGAGGCTAGCGGATTACAATGAGCAGTTCTTC. Translating gives CAISESRLADYNEQFF.

This chain uses TRBV28 with TRBJ2-1, with a possible D match to TRBD2 (5 bases). The germline V gene encodes CDR1 MDHEN and CDR2 SYDVKM. The length of the CDR3 is 16 residues. V was trimmed by 6 bases and J by 5 bases, leaving 20 bases between them. The CDR3 sequence: CASSPGAWLADNEQFF. In DNA, the CDR3 is TGTGCCAGCAGCCCTGGTGCCTGGCTAGCTGACAATGAGCAGTTCTTC. Full variable domain (rest looked up from reference TRBV28 and TRBJ2-1): DVKVTQSSRYLVKRTGEKVFLECVQDMDHENMFWYRQDPGLGLRLIYFSYDVKMKEKGDIPEGYSVSREKKERFSLILESASTNQTSMYLCASSPGAWLADNEQFFGPGTRLTVL.

The chain uses TRBV5-1 and TRBJ2-5, with 14 bases lining up with TRBD2. The CDR3 covers 16 residues. V gave up 1 base and J gave up 5 bases; unmatched junction bases: 4. CDR1 is SGHRS and CDR2 is YFSETQ in the germline V gene. CDR3 sequence reads: CASSLRTSGGSETQYF. The CDR3 DNA reads TGCGCCAGCAGCTTGCGGACTAGCGGGGGGAGCGAGACCCAGTACTTC.